Below, 3 T cell receptor beta chains from the same sample are listed, as sequenced in a study of blood T cell repertoires in COVID-19. Method: immunoSEQ multiplex PCR; TCRdb's copy keeps in-frame clones and lacks some. The data contain about 67,000 clones, roughly 89% of them singletons. The specimen sequenced was peripheral blood. The receptors stem from a woman of 80 years or more with acute or convalescent COVID-19.

This clone appeared a few times. The V call is TRBV5-1, the J call TRBJ1-6; the D gene is possibly TRBD1 (6 bases). Germline CDR1 reads SGHRS; CDR2 reads YFSETQ. V lost 0 bases to trimming and J lost 10 bases, with 8 bases between them. The CDR3 sequence is 13 residues long. CDR3 DNA: TGCGCCAGCAGCTTGGACAGGGCATCACCCCTCCACTTT. Translated: CASSLDRASPLHF.

This clone was recorded a few times. The chain recombines TRBV5-6 with TRBJ1-1; 11 bases fit TRBD1. This CDR3 is 15 amino acids long. J was trimmed by 3 bases and V by 4 bases; bases with no gene match: 5. The germline gives CDR1 SGHDT, CDR2 YYEEEE. The CDR3 nucleotides read TGTGCCAGCAGCGTACCGGGACAGGGGGACACTGAAGCTTTCTTT. Translation: CASSVPGQGDTEAFF.

This clone is a singleton in its sample. V usage is TRBV6-1 and J usage is TRBJ1-2; D uncertain. V shed 2 bases and J shed 6 bases, with 19 bases lying between them. This CDR3 contains 16 residues. Germline loops: CDR1 MNHNS, CDR2 SASEGT. CDR3 sequence reads: CASSELARGGIDGYTF. The CDR3 region has the DNA TGTGCCAGCAGTGAATTAGCTCGGGGAGGGATTGATGGCTACACCTTC.